This record concerns one TCR beta chain sequence. The data derive from a study of blood T cell repertoires in COVID-19. Study at large: Material from acute and convalescent COVID-19 was sourced from the United States, Italy and Spain. Sources were T cells, B-cell-depleted T cells, or PBMCs; the material itself was cDNA or gDNA.

Germline V lookup: CDR1 LNHDA, CDR2 SQIVND (reference sequence). This CDR3 has 19 residues. V was shortened by 3 bases and J by 0 bases, with 21 bases between the two germline ends. Original processing notes: Amplification of reference gene primers provided the estimated nucleated cell counts. TCRdb's table, derived via immunoSEQ multiplex PCR, lists solely in-frame clones and lacks some. V and J calls plus clone size are reproduced from that table; the DNA served to infer D and trimming. The sample has tens of thousands of clones, approximately 88% seen once. This chain uses TRBV19 with TRBJ1-5; a weak D match, TRBD1 (6 bases). Sequencing was performed on peripheral blood. This clonotype originated in a woman between 40 and 50 years old with acute or convalescent COVID-19. CDR3 in DNA: TGTGCCAGTAGTATCGGGGGGGGCGGACAATACCCTAGCAATCAGCCCCAGCATTTT. It translates to CASSIGGGGQYPSNQPQHF. Full variable domain (missing parts from reference TRBV19 and TRBJ1-5): DGGITQSPKYLFRKEGQNVTLSCEQNLNHDAMYWYRQDPGQGLRLIYYSQIVNDFQKGDIAEGYSVSREKKESFPLTVTSAQKNPTAFYLCASSIGGGGQYPSNQPQHFGDGTRLSIL.